What follows are 18 T cell receptor beta chains derived from one specimen sequenced in a study of metastatic and nonmetastatic thyroid tumors. TCRdb reanalyzed the PCR reads via MiXCR. This sample has roughly 15,000 clones, with approximately 23% found just once. Thyroid surgery took place with no prior treatment in any patient. What was sequenced was adjacent normal tissue. The receptor source for this set is a female donor with papillary thyroid cancer or a benign thyroid nodule (not recorded which). Some clones in this sample may be carry-over from other donors' samples.

By sample fraction, this clone is medium-sized. The chain recombines TRBV24-1 with TRBJ2-3; 9 bases align to TRBD1. V shed 7 bases and J 5 bases; nucleotides not matched to a gene: 3. Germline lookup yields CDR1 KGHDR and CDR2 SFDVKD. The CDR3 is 13 residues long. The CDR3 sequence: CATRDRGGDTQYF. Here the CDR3 DNA reads TGTGCCACCAGGGACAGGGGAGGAGATACGCAGTATTTT.

The chain combines TRBV6-1 with TRBJ2-7; 9 bases align to TRBD2. There are 14 residues in the CDR3. V dropped 6 bases and J dropped 2; count of bases not matched to a gene: 5. Looked up from germline, CDR1 is MNHNS and CDR2 is SASEGT. Written as DNA, the CDR3 is TGTGCCAGCAGACTAGCGGGTGGAACCTACGAGCAGTACTTC. It codes for CASRLAGGTYEQYF.

This clone has at least ten counts. The chain couples TRBV30 to TRBJ1-5, with a possible D match to TRBD1 (5 bases). V was pared by 0 bases and J by 3 bases, with 21 bases between. The CDR3 extends over 18 amino acids. Germline-derived CDR1 and CDR2 are GTSNPN and SVGIG (reference sequence). The CDR3 bases are TGTGCCTGGAGTGTACGGTATGGGGGGGGGAAAAACAATCAGCCCCAGCATTTT. Translated: CAWSVRYGGGKNNQPQHF.

This chain links TRBV20-1 with TRBJ2-7; D may be TRBD1 (7 bases). CDR1 DFQATT and CDR2 SNEGSKA come from the germline V gene (reference sequence). This CDR3 comprises 15 residues. V was cut by 6 bases and J by 3 bases, with 21 bases left in between. CDR3 loop: CSASSGPQGGYEQYF. The CDR3 DNA is TGCAGTGCGAGCTCCGGGCCCCAGGGGGGCTACGAGCAGTACTTC.

This clone ranks as medium-sized. This sequence joins TRBV28 and TRBJ2-5, with 8 bases aligning to TRBD1. The V and J ends lost 3 bases and 7 bases, in that order; junction bases with no gene match: 13. This CDR3 region has 16 residues. CDR1 is MDHEN, CDR2 SYDVKM, per germline. DNA for the CDR3: TGTGCCAGCAGTTTGGAGTCATGGACAGGGCGGGGGACCCAGTACTTC. It codes for CASSLESWTGRGTQYF.

This clone is labeled medium-sized (0.01 to 0.1%). The CDR3 nucleotides read TGTGCCAGCGGGGGGGGGGCAAACAATCAGCCCCAGCATTTT. Encoded protein: CASGGGANNQPQHF. The chain couples TRBV28 to TRBJ1-5, with a possible D match to TRBD1 (6 bases). CDR1 MDHEN and CDR2 SYDVKM come from the germline V gene. V lost 8 bases and J 3 bases, leaving 14 bases between the germline ends. The CDR3 runs to 14 residues.

This clone has just a few counts. At one of its ends the junction is not consistent with the germline gene, which may arise from a read error. CDR3 region: CASSERAPEDYSYTF. CDR3 DNA sequence: TGCGCCAGCAGTGAACGAGCACCTGAGGACTATAGCTACACCTTC. V gene TRBV10-2 combines with J gene TRBJ1-2; D remains unclear. CDR1 and CDR2 (germline): WSHSY, SAAADI. The CDR3 runs to 15 residues.

This clone showed up many times. Given the absence of the conserved phenylalanine or tryptophan at the CDR3 end, a read error is likely. This chain links TRBV3-1 with TRBJ1-1; D is unresolved. Trimming pared 4 bases from V and 2 bases from J, leaving 5 bases between. Germline lookup yields CDR1 LGHDT and CDR2 YNNKEL (reference sequence). The CDR3 spans 12 residues. As DNA, the CDR3 is TGTGCCAGCAGCCGCTTCAACACTGAAGCTTTCCTT. It encodes CASSRFNTEAFL.

J is TRBJ1-3 and V is TRBV28; D is uncertain. Germline CDR1 MDHEN, CDR2 SYDVKM. Trimming removed 4 bases from V and 4 bases from J, with 14 bases in between. This CDR3 is 15 amino acids long. The DNA for the CDR3 is TGTGCCAGCAGTTCACTACGGATTGCGGGAAACACCATATATTTT. It is translated as CASSSLRIAGNTIYF. Full variable domain (rest looked up from reference TRBV28 and TRBJ1-3): DVKVTQSSRYLVKRTGEKVFLECVQDMDHENMFWYRQDPGLGLRLIYFSYDVKMKEKGDIPEGYSVSREKKERFSLILESASTNQTSMYLCASSSLRIAGNTIYFGEGSWLTVV.

This clone has ten or more counts. The sample contains more than one DNA sequence encoding this CDR3. This chain uses TRBV7-9 with TRBJ2-7; D is unclear. Per germline, CDR1 SEHNR and CDR2 FQNEAQ (reference sequence). The CDR3 sequence is 12 residues long. Trimming removed 5 bases from V and 2 bases from J, with 7 bases in between. CDR3 loop: CASSPAPYEQYF. DNA for the CDR3: TGTGCCAGCAGCCCCGCCCCCTACGAGCAGTACTTC.

This clone rates as medium-sized. V usage is TRBV2 and J usage is TRBJ2-2; D uncertain. Trimming took off 6 bases at V and 5 bases at J, with 13 bases between the two ends. The germline gives CDR1 SNHLY, CDR2 FYNNEI. The CDR3 spans 14 residues. CDR3 sequence reads: CASRDQPVTGELFF. As DNA, the CDR3 is TGTGCCAGCAGGGATCAGCCGGTAACCGGGGAGCTGTTTTTT.

V gene TRBV6-1 combines with J gene TRBJ1-2, with D possibly being TRBD1 (6 bases). Germline lookup yields CDR1 MNHNS and CDR2 SASEGT. V lost 6 bases, J lost 2 bases, and 16 bases lay in between. This CDR3 contains 15 residues. For the CDR3, the DNA is TGTGCCAGCAGCCCCGGAAACACAGGGAACTATGGCTACACCTTC. This translates into CASSPGNTGNYGYTF.

This clone was recorded at least ten times. Other DNA sequences in the same sample also yield this CDR3. The chain links TRBV20-1 to TRBJ2-2, with 9 bases that match TRBD2. Looked up from germline, CDR1 is DFQATT and CDR2 is SNEGSKA (reference sequence). V lost 3 bases, J lost 6 bases, and 8 bases stayed unmatched. This CDR3 comprises 15 residues. DNA of the CDR3: TGCAGTGCTAGGGTGGGCGGGAGGGCCGCCGGGGAGCTGTTTTTT. Translating it yields CSARVGGRAAGELFF.

The CDR3 DNA sequence: TGTGCCAGCAGTCGGACTAGCGCCTCCTACAATGAGCAGTTCTTC. Protein product: CASSRTSASYNEQFF. V and J are TRBV7-9 and TRBJ2-1; 9 nucleotides agree with TRBD2. This CDR3 region has 15 residues. Germline V gives CDR1 SEHNR, CDR2 FQNEAQ (reference sequence). Unmatched junction bases numbered 3, after V lost 6 bases and J lost 0 bases.

The chain employs TRBV6-2 or TRBV6-3 and TRBJ2-7; 7 bases are a match to TRBD1. From germline, CDR1 is MNHEY and CDR2 SVGEGT. The CDR3 covers 20 residues. V trimming: 0 bases; J trimming: 1 base; junction bases outside the gene matches: 18. The CDR3: CASSYSRSTPGTAASYEQYF. The CDR3 nucleotides read TGTGCCAGCAGTTACTCGCGGTCTACGCCTGGGACAGCCGCTTCCTACGAGCAGTACTTC.

The table lists this clone with a few counts. The chain joins TRBV19 to TRBJ1-4; D may be TRBD1 (5 bases). Trimming cost V 6 bases and J 8 bases, with 13 bases left between them. This CDR3 region has 13 residues. Germline loops: CDR1 LNHDA, CDR2 SQIVND (reference sequence). The DNA for the CDR3 is TGTGCCAGTAGAGGACACCCGGGAGAAAAACTGTTTTTT. Residues: CASRGHPGEKLFF.

The CDR3 DNA reads as TGTGCCAGCAGCTTAGCACAGGGTCCCTACAATGAGCAGTTCTTC. It is translated as CASSLAQGPYNEQFF. This chain connects TRBV11-1 to TRBJ2-1, with D possibly being TRBD1 (6 bases). The CDR3 has 15 residues. Germline V gene sequence: CDR1 SGHAT, CDR2 FQDESV (reference sequence). With 0 bases removed from V and 2 bases from J, the gap between germline ends came to 8 bases.

This clone occurred many times. The chain has TRBV19 and TRBJ2-4, with TRBD1 identical over 10 bases. CDR1 LNHDA and CDR2 SQIVND come from the germline V gene (reference sequence). This CDR3 spans 17 amino acids. V lost 0 bases, J lost 5 bases, and 7 bases stayed unmatched. The CDR3 nucleotides read TGTGCCAGTAGTATAGATGCTACCGGGACAGGGGAAAACATTCAGTACTTC. Protein sequence: CASSIDATGTGENIQYF.